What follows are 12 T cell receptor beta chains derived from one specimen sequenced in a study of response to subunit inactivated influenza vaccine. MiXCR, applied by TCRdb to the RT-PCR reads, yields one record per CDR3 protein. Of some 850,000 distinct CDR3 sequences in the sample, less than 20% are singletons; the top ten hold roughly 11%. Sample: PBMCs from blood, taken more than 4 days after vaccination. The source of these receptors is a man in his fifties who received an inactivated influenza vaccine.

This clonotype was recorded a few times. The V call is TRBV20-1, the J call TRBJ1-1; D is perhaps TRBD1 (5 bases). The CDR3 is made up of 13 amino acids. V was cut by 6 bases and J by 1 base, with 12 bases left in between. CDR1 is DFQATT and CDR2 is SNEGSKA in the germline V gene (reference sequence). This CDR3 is CSAIRGENTEAFF. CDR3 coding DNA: TGCAGTGCGATACGGGGGGAGAACACTGAAGCTTTCTTT.

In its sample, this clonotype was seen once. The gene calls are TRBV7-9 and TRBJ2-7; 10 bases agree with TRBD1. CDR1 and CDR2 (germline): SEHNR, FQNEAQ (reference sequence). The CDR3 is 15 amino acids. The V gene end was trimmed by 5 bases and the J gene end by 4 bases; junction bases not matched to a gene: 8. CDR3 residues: CASSTDRGRRYEQYF. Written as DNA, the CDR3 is TGTGCCAGCAGCACCGACAGGGGGCGCCGATACGAGCAGTACTTC.

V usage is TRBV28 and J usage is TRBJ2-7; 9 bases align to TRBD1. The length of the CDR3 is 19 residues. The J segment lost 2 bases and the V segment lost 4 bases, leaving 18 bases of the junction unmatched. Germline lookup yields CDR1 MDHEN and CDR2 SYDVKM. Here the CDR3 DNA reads TGTGCCAGCAGTTCTCCGGGACAGGGTAGGGTTTTTTTCGCCTACGAGCAGTACTTC. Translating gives CASSSPGQGRVFFAYEQYF.

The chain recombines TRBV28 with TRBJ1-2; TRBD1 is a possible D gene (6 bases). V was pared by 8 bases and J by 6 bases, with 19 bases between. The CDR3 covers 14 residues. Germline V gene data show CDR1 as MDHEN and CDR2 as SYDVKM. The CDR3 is CASLLGGQRDGYTF. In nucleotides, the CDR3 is TGTGCCAGCCTCCTCGGGGGGCAGAGGGATGGCTACACCTTC.

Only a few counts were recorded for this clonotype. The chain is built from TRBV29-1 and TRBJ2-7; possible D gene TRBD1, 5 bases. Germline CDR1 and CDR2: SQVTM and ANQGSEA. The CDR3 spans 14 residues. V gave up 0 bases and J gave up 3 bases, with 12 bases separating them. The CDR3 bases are TGCAGCGTTGAAGATCGGGCAGGGCTCTACGAGCAGTACTTC. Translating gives CSVEDRAGLYEQYF.

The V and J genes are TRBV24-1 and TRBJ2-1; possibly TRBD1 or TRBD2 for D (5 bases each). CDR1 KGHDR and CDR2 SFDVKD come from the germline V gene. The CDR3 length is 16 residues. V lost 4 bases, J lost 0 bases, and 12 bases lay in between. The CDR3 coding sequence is TGTGCCACCAGTGACGCGAAGGGGAGCTCCTACAATGAGCAGTTCTTC. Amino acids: CATSDAKGSSYNEQFF.

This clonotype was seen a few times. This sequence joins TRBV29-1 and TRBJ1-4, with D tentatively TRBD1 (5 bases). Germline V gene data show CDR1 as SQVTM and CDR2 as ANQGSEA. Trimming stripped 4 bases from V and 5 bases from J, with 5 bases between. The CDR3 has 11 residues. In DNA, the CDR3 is TGCAGCGTTGGACAGAATGAAAAACTGTTTTTT. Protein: CSVGQNEKLFF.

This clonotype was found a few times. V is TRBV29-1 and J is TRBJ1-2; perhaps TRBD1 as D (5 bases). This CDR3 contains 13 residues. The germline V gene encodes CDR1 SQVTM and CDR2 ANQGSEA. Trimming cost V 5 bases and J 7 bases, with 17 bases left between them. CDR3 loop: CSVHRGRGGGYTF. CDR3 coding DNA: TGCAGCGTTCACCGGGGGAGGGGCGGTGGCTACACCTTC.

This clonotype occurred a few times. The CDR3 sequence: CASTLDRGREQYF. Written as DNA, the CDR3 is TGTGCCAGCACCTTGGACAGGGGGCGCGAGCAGTACTTC. The V call is TRBV12-3 or TRBV12-4, the J call TRBJ2-7, with 11 bases lining up with TRBD1. This CDR3 has 13 amino acids. Losses at the gene ends were 7 bases for V and 6 bases for J; bases not matched to a gene: 5.

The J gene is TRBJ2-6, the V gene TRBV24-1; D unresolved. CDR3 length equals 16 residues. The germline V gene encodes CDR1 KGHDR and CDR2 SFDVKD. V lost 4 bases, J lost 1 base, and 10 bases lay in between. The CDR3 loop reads CATSDPQQSGANVLTF. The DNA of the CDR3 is TGTGCCACCAGTGACCCACAGCAGTCTGGGGCCAACGTCCTGACTTTC.

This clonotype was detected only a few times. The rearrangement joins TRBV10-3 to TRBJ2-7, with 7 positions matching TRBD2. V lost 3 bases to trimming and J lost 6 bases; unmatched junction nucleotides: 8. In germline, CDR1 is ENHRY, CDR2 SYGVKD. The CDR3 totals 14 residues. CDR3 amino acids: CAISEPGLVSEQYF. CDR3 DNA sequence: TGTGCCATCAGTGAACCCGGACTAGTATCCGAGCAGTACTTC.

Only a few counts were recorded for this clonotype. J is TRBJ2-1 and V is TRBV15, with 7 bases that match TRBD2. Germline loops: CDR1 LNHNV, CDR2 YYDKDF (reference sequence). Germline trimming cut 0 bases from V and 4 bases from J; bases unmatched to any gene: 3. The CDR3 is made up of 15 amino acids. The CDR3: CATSRDAGAYNEQFF. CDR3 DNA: TGTGCCACCAGCAGAGACGCGGGAGCGTACAATGAGCAGTTCTTC.